One and the same sample provided the 11 T cell receptor beta chains below, sequenced in a study of blood T cell repertoires in COVID-19. Only in-frame clones appear in the TCRdb table, and some are missing; sequencing was by immunoSEQ multiplex PCR. Here the sample spans 150,000 to 200,000 clones, approximately 82% being singletons. Sequenced sample: peripheral blood. The origin of the receptors is a woman of 80 years or more with acute or convalescent COVID-19.

V is TRBV5-1 and J is TRBJ2-7, with 8 bases lining up with TRBD1. The V gene's germline CDR1 is SGHRS and CDR2 YFSETQ. The CDR3 runs 17 residues. Trimming removed 0 bases from V and 4 bases from J; junction bases left unmatched: 12. The CDR3 bases are TGCGCCAGCAGCTTGGACCCTGCCGGGACAGGTGATTACGAGCAGTACTTC. Protein product: CASSLDPAGTGDYEQYF.

This chain connects TRBV5-4 to TRBJ2-6; no clear D gene. V was trimmed by 0 bases and J by 0 bases, leaving 4 bases between them. Per germline, CDR1 SGHNT and CDR2 YYREEE (reference sequence). The CDR3 length is 15 residues. The CDR3 nucleotides are TGTGCCAGCAGCTTGGCCGGCTCTGGGGCCAACGTCCTGACTTTC. The encoded protein is CASSLAGSGANVLTF.

The chain is built from TRBV9 and TRBJ2-1; possible D gene TRBD2, 6 bases. The CDR3 has 13 residues. The V end lost 3 bases, the J end lost 4 bases, and 8 bases lay between the germline ends. Germline V lookup: CDR1 SGDLS, CDR2 YYNGEE. In DNA, the CDR3 is TGTGCCAGCAGCGGGAGGGGTTACAATGAGCAGTTCTTC. This codes for CASSGRGYNEQFF.

The chain combines TRBV19 with TRBJ1-1, with 9 bases that match TRBD1. This CDR3 is built from 13 residues. The germline CDR1 and CDR2 sequences are LNHDA and SQIVND (reference sequence). After removal of 5 bases from V and 6 bases from J, the junction contained 4 bases not matched to a gene. CDR3 nucleotides: TGTGCCAGTAGTCATACAGGGGGCTCTGAAGCTTTCTTT. The encoded protein is CASSHTGGSEAFF. The whole variable domain, remainder taken from reference TRBV19 and TRBJ1-1, is DGGITQSPKYLFRKEGQNVTLSCEQNLNHDAMYWYRQDPGQGLRLIYYSQIVNDFQKGDIAEGYSVSREKKESFPLTVTSAQKNPTAFYLCASSHTGGSEAFFGQGTRLTVV.

The chain employs TRBV24-1 and TRBJ1-2, with 7 bases lining up with TRBD1. With 4 bases clipped from V and 4 bases from J, the junction kept 5 bases outside the gene matches. The length of the CDR3 is 14 residues. CDR1 and CDR2 from the germline V gene are KGHDR and SFDVKD. The CDR3 DNA is TGTGCCACCAGTGACCCGGGGACAGCCTATGGCTACACCTTC. This gives the protein CATSDPGTAYGYTF.

V gene TRBV6-1 combines with J gene TRBJ2-2, with a possible D match to TRBD2 (5 bases). Germline V gene sequence: CDR1 MNHNS, CDR2 SASEGT. This CDR3 contains 12 residues. Trimming shortened V by 6 bases and J by 6 bases, and 8 bases separated the two germline ends. This chain's CDR3 is CASRRSAGELFF. The CDR3 DNA reads as TGTGCCAGCAGACGTAGCGCCGGGGAGCTGTTTTTT.

A note on this clone: At one of its ends the junction is not consistent with the germline gene, which may arise from a read error. The CDR3 DNA is TGTGCCATCAGTGAGCAGGCAGGACTGATCTTT. Translated, it gives CAISEQAGLIF. The chain has TRBV10-3 and TRBJ1-1; unclear D gene. CDR3 length: 11 residues. Per the germline V gene, CDR1 is ENHRY and CDR2 is SYGVKD.

The chain employs TRBV6-5 and TRBJ2-1; perhaps TRBD2 as D (6 bases). Trimming cost V 4 bases and J 8 bases, with 21 bases left between them. The length of the CDR3 is 16 residues. Germline CDR1 MNHEY, CDR2 SVGAGI. Written as DNA, the CDR3 is TGTGCCAGCAGTTCCTCACTAGCCCTAACCGGGGATGAGCAGTTCTTC. It codes for CASSSSLALTGDEQFF.

The chain joins TRBV3-1 (or the pseudogene TRBV3-2) to TRBJ2-5; the D is unclear. The V and J ends lost 6 bases and 5 bases respectively, with 22 bases between them. This CDR3 comprises 16 residues. CDR1 is LGHDT, CDR2 YNNKEL, per germline (reference sequence). The CDR3 nucleotides read TGTGCCAGCAGAGGTCCCCCCAATAGACTGCGGGAGACCCAGTACTTC. Protein: CASRGPPNRLRETQYF.

The rearrangement joins TRBV7-2 to TRBJ2-1, with D perhaps TRBD1 (5 bases). This CDR3 contains 15 residues. The V gene's germline CDR1 is SGHTA and CDR2 FQGNSA. Trimming removed 2 bases at V and 5 bases at J, with 13 bases between. This CDR3 is CASSLRGQINNEQFF. The CDR3 nucleotides read TGTGCCAGCAGCTTAAGGGGTCAAATTAACAATGAGCAGTTCTTC.

The chain carries TRBV18 and TRBJ2-5, with no clear D. This CDR3 spans 11 amino acids. V shed 3 bases and J shed 5 bases, with 4 bases lying between them. Germline V gene data show CDR1 as KGHSH and CDR2 as LQKENI. In DNA, the CDR3 is TGTGCCAGCTCACCCCAGGAGACCCAGTACTTC. Translated: CASSPQETQYF.